A selection of T cell receptor beta chains follows, all from one sample in a study of blood T cell repertoires in COVID-19. The data were produced by immunoSEQ multiplex PCR, yet TCRdb's version contains in-frame clones alone and is incomplete. The repertoire holds fewer than 150,000 clones, with 83% as singletons. Sequencing was carried out using PBMCs or T cells enriched from blood (not recorded which). The receptor source for this set is a young man who had recovered from COVID-19. CDR3s include the opening cysteine and the closing phenylalanine or tryptophan. Each record gives: J gene, D gene, clone size, V gene, CDR3 protein, CDR3 DNA. A D gene is named only where the DNA matches it firmly. A clone size is listed for some rows: how often the clone was seen (once, few, many), or a class if it is expanded.

J: TRBJ2-5
D: NA
size: NA
V: TRBV5-6
CDR3: CASSLSGHQETQYF
DNA: TGTGCCAGCAGCTTGTCAGGTCACCAAGAGACCCAGTACTTC

J: TRBJ2-1
D: NA
size: NA
V: TRBV2
CDR3: CASSEGSPGHRLYNEQFF
DNA: TGTGCCAGCAGTGAAGGTTCCCCGGGACACCGACTCTACAATGAGCAGTTCTTC

J: TRBJ2-5
D: NA
size: NA
V: TRBV5-1
CDR3: CASSLAGGPQETQYF
DNA: TGCGCCAGCAGCTTGGCCGGGGGTCCCCAAGAGACCCAGTACTTC

J: TRBJ2-1
D: TRBD1
size: NA
V: TRBV5-1
CDR3: CASCPGTGALHEQFF
DNA: TGCGCCAGCTGTCCCGGGACAGGGGCTTTACATGAGCAGTTCTTC

J: TRBJ2-5
D: TRBD1
size: NA
V: TRBV7-7
CDR3: CASSRDRAETQYF
DNA: TGTGCCAGCAGCCGAGACAGGGCCGAGACCCAGTACTTC

J: TRBJ2-3
D: NA
size: NA
V: TRBV7-2
CDR3: CASSPGWRGSTDTQYF
DNA: TGTGCCAGCAGCCCCGGTTGGCGGGGAAGCACAGATACGCAGTATTTT

J: TRBJ2-3
D: TRBD2
size: once
V: TRBV9
CDR3: CAGPPGLAVGLDTQYF
DNA: TGTGCCGGCCCCCCGGGGCTAGCGGTCGGTCTAGATACGCAGTATTTT

J: TRBJ2-6
D: NA
size: NA
V: TRBV27
CDR3: CASGTPYSGANVLTF
DNA: TGTGCCAGCGGGACACCTTACTCTGGGGCCAACGTCCTGACTTTC

J: TRBJ1-1
D: TRBD1
size: NA
V: TRBV7-8
CDR3: CASSIQGGGTEAFF
DNA: TGTGCCAGCAGCATACAGGGGGGAGGCACTGAAGCTTTCTTT

J: TRBJ1-5
D: NA
size: NA
V: TRBV7-8
CDR3: CASSLFGGSNQPQHF
DNA: TGTGCCAGCAGCTTATTTGGGGGGAGCAATCAGCCCCAGCATTTT

J: TRBJ2-1
D: NA
size: NA
V: TRBV18
CDR3: CASSPSSDEQFF
DNA: TGTGCCAGCTCACCTTCCTCGGATGAGCAGTTCTTC

J: TRBJ1-2
D: TRBD1
size: NA
V: TRBV19
CDR3: CASSPQRTGGTYGYTF
DNA: TGTGCCAGTAGTCCCCAAAGGACAGGGGGCACCTATGGCTACACCTTC

J: TRBJ1-4
D: TRBD1
size: NA
V: TRBV18
CDR3: CASSPPPKGQGAEKLFF
DNA: TGTGCCAGCTCACCACCTCCAAAGGGACAGGGGGCCGAAAAACTGTTTTTT

J: TRBJ1-1
D: NA
size: NA
V: TRBV6-5
CDR3: CASSGDPDTEAFF
DNA: TGTGCCAGCTCAGGGGACCCGGACACTGAAGCTTTCTTT

J: TRBJ1-4
D: NA
size: once
V: TRBV6-1
CDR3: CASSEARGSTNEKLFF
DNA: TGTGCCAGCAGTGAAGCTCGGGGATCAACTAATGAAAAACTGTTTTTT

J: TRBJ1-5
D: TRBD1
size: few
V: TRBV6-1
CDR3: CASSEPIGGYSNQPQHF
DNA: TGTGCCAGCAGTGAACCGATAGGGGGCTATAGCAATCAGCCCCAGCATTTT

J: TRBJ2-2
D: NA
size: NA
V: TRBV29-1
CDR3: CSVDRNTGELFF
DNA: TGCAGCGTTGATAGGAACACCGGGGAGCTGTTTTTT

J: TRBJ2-1
D: NA
size: NA
V: TRBV25-1
CDR3: CARRYAEGSYNEQFF
DNA: TGTGCCAGACGCTATGCCGAGGGCTCCTACAATGAGCAGTTCTTC

J: TRBJ1-4
D: NA
size: NA
V: TRBV7-8
CDR3: CASRSGSTNEKLFF
DNA: TGTGCCAGCAGGTCCGGGTCAACTAATGAAAAACTGTTTTTT

J: TRBJ1-5
D: NA
size: NA
V: TRBV6-1
CDR3: CASSATPGLSRDQPQHF
DNA: TGTGCCAGCAGTGCTACCCCCGGACTCTCACGCGACCAGCCCCAGCATTTT

J: TRBJ1-6
D: NA
size: NA
V: TRBV9
CDR3: CASSPAQGYSPLHF
DNA: TGTGCCAGCAGCCCGGCCCAGGGGTATTCACCCCTCCACTTT

J: TRBJ2-5
D: TRBD2
size: many
V: TRBV5-6
CDR3: CASSPKGLAGGIRDQYF
DNA: TGTGCCAGCAGCCCCAAGGGACTAGCGGGAGGAATCCGGGACCAGTACTTC

J: TRBJ2-5
D: NA
size: many
V: TRBV14
CDR3: CASSQHNRVETQYF
DNA: TGTGCCAGCAGCCAACACAACAGGGTCGAGACCCAGTACTTC

J: TRBJ2-3
D: TRBD1
size: NA
V: TRBV5-1
CDR3: CASSETGTGSTDTQYF
DNA: TGCGCCAGCAGCGAGACCGGGACAGGGAGCACAGATACGCAGTATTTT

J: TRBJ1-2
D: NA
size: once
V: TRBV2
CDR3: CASSERPPGGYTF
DNA: TGTGCCAGCAGTGAGCGGCCCCCGGGTGGCTACACCTTC

J: TRBJ2-7
D: NA
size: NA
V: TRBV6-5
CDR3: CASSKTGQGEQYF
DNA: TGTGCCAGCAGTAAAACAGGGCAGGGGGAGCAGTACTTC

J: TRBJ2-7
D: NA
size: NA
V: TRBV19
CDR3: CASSIIAASYEQYF
DNA: TGTGCCAGTAGTATAATAGCAGCATCCTACGAGCAGTACTTC

J: TRBJ1-2
D: TRBD1
size: once
V: TRBV18
CDR3: CASSPDRSYGYTF
DNA: TGTGCCAGCTCACCGGACAGGAGTTATGGCTACACCTTC

J: TRBJ2-5
D: TRBD1
size: NA
V: TRBV6-5
CDR3: CASSPGTEQETQYF
DNA: TGTGCCAGCAGCCCGGGGACAGAACAAGAGACCCAGTACTTC

J: TRBJ1-4
D: TRBD1
size: NA
V: TRBV4-1
CDR3: CASSLEGQGTSTNEKLFF
DNA: TGCGCCAGCAGCCTCGAGGGACAGGGCACTTCAACTAATGAAAAACTGTTTTTT

J: TRBJ2-1
D: NA
size: NA
V: TRBV5-4
CDR3: CASSLELDEQFF
DNA: TGTGCCAGCAGCTTGGAGCTAGATGAGCAGTTCTTC

J: TRBJ1-6
D: NA
size: NA
V: TRBV5-1
CDR3: CASSLERADAGSPLHF
DNA: TGCGCCAGCAGCTTGGAACGAGCGGACGCGGGATCACCCCTCCACTTT

J: TRBJ1-5
D: TRBD1
size: once
V: TRBV6-5
CDR3: CASKGQGIPNQPQHF
DNA: TGTGCCAGCAAAGGACAGGGAATTCCCAATCAGCCCCAGCATTTT

J: TRBJ1-3
D: TRBD1
size: NA
V: TRBV29-1
CDR3: CSAGTGTGNTIYF
DNA: TGCAGCGCTGGGACAGGGACTGGAAACACCATATATTTT

J: TRBJ2-1
D: NA
size: NA
V: TRBV7-2
CDR3: CASSQTFGQINEQFF
DNA: TGTGCCAGCAGCCAAACCTTCGGACAGATCAATGAGCAGTTCTTC

J: TRBJ2-1
D: NA
size: NA
V: TRBV27
CDR3: CASSFSNEQFF
DNA: TGTGCCAGCAGTTTCAGCAATGAGCAGTTCTTC

J: TRBJ1-1
D: TRBD1
size: NA
V: TRBV25-1
CDR3: CASSGGTGGNTEAFF
DNA: TGTGCCAGCAGTGGGGGGACAGGTGGGAACACTGAAGCTTTCTTT

J: TRBJ1-5
D: TRBD1
size: NA
V: TRBV3-1/TRBV3-2
CDR3: CASSPTGTGATYSNQPQHF
DNA: TGTGCCAGCAGCCCGACCGGGACAGGTGCTACCTATAGCAATCAGCCCCAGCATTTT

J: TRBJ2-1
D: NA
size: NA
V: TRBV7-6
CDR3: CASSLGGQSYNEQFF
DNA: TGTGCCAGCAGCTTAGGAGGGCAATCCTACAATGAGCAGTTCTTC

J: TRBJ1-5
D: TRBD1
size: once
V: TRBV15
CDR3: CATSGHRGGNQPQHF
DNA: TGTGCCACCAGCGGCCACAGGGGAGGCAATCAGCCCCAGCATTTT

J: TRBJ2-1
D: NA
size: NA
V: TRBV7-2
CDR3: CASSLDRTYNEQFF
DNA: TGTGCCAGCAGCTTGGACAGAACCTACAATGAGCAGTTCTTC

J: TRBJ1-5
D: NA
size: NA
V: TRBV6-1
CDR3: CASSEITGQPQHF
DNA: TGTGCCAGCAGTGAAATCACCGGGCAGCCCCAGCATTTT

J: TRBJ1-1
D: NA
size: NA
V: TRBV11-2
CDR3: CASAFRANTEAFF
DNA: TGTGCCAGCGCCTTCAGGGCGAACACTGAAGCTTTCTTT

J: TRBJ2-1
D: TRBD2
size: NA
V: TRBV27
CDR3: CASSRLAGNNNEQFF
DNA: TGTGCCAGCAGCCGACTAGCGGGGAACAACAATGAGCAGTTCTTC

J: TRBJ1-1
D: NA
size: NA
V: TRBV27
CDR3: CASSSQWGGDTEAFF
DNA: TGTGCCAGCAGTTCCCAATGGGGAGGGGACACTGAAGCTTTCTTT

J: TRBJ1-4
D: NA
size: NA
V: TRBV4-1
CDR3: CASSQVGRKDEKLFF
DNA: TGCGCCAGCAGCCAAGTAGGCAGGAAGGATGAAAAACTGTTTTTT

J: TRBJ2-5
D: TRBD2
size: NA
V: TRBV3-1/TRBV3-2
CDR3: CASSHKGGGGAETQYF
DNA: TGTGCCAGCAGCCACAAGGGCGGCGGGGGGGCGGAGACCCAGTACTTC

J: TRBJ2-4
D: NA
size: NA
V: TRBV19
CDR3: CASRSSELAKNIQYF
DNA: TGTGCCAGTAGATCTAGCGAGCTAGCCAAAAACATTCAGTACTTC

J: TRBJ1-1
D: NA
size: NA
V: TRBV11-2
CDR3: CASSLERGGIRMNTEAFF
DNA: TGTGCCAGCAGCTTAGAACGAGGGGGAATCCGAATGAACACTGAAGCTTTCTTT

J: TRBJ2-1
D: TRBD2
size: NA
V: TRBV10-2
CDR3: CASSEWRERGNEQFF
DNA: TGCGCCAGCAGTGAGTGGCGGGAGAGAGGCAATGAGCAGTTCTTC

J: TRBJ1-2
D: NA
size: NA
V: TRBV19
CDR3: CASSIDASGVDWDYGYTF
DNA: TGTGCCAGTAGTATAGACGCATCCGGGGTTGACTGGGATTATGGCTACACCTTC

J: TRBJ2-3
D: TRBD2
size: NA
V: TRBV5-4
CDR3: CASSLNGGAGDTQYF
DNA: TGTGCCAGCAGCTTGAACGGGGGGGCGGGAGATACGCAGTATTTT

J: TRBJ1-5
D: TRBD1
size: NA
V: TRBV27
CDR3: CASKWGTGSNQPQHF
DNA: TGTGCCAGCAAATGGGGGACAGGTTCCAATCAGCCCCAGCATTTT